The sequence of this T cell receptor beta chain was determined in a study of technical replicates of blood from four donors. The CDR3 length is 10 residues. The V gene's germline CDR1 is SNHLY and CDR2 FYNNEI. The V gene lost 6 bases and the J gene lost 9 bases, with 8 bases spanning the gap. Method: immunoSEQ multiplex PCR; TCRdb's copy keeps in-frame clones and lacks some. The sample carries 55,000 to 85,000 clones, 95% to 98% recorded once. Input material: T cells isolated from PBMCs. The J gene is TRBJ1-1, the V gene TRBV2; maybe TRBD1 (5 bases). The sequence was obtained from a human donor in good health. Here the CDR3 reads CASRDNKAFF. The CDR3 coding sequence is TGTGCCAGCAGGGACAACAAAGCTTTCTTT.